These T cell receptor beta chains were read from a single sample in a study of cytomegalovirus exposure and HLA in healthy donors. Assay used: immunoSEQ multiplex PCR; TCRdb lists only in-frame clones, some missing. This table has fewer than 200,000 clones, roughly 80% appearing once. Sequencing was performed on PBMCs. The receptor source for this set is a woman aged 45-59 years in good health and CMV-seropositive. Both conserved end residues are part of each CDR3. The order of the fields is J gene, D gene, V gene, clone size, CDR3 protein, CDR3 DNA. A D gene is named only where the DNA matches it firmly. Size values are once, few and many counts, or a class for expanded clones, and some rows have none.

TRBJ1-1 TRBD1 TRBV6-6 NA CASSYDRATSPEAFF TGTGCCAGCAGTTACGACAGGGCCACTAGCCCTGAAGCTTTCTTT
TRBJ2-3 NA TRBV18 NA CASSPPVSFASTDTQYF TGTGCCAGCTCACCACCTGTGAGCTTTGCTAGCACAGATACGCAGTATTTT
TRBJ2-7 NA TRBV9 NA CASSVVVRYEQYF TGTGCCAGCAGCGTAGTAGTCAGGTACGAGCAGTACTTC
TRBJ1-5 NA TRBV27 NA CASSSHGMGNQPQHF TGTGCCAGCAGTTCCCACGGTATGGGCAATCAGCCCCAGCATTTT
TRBJ2-7 NA TRBV7-9 NA CASSPGGASYEQYF TGTGCCAGCAGCCCGGGTGGGGCGTCCTACGAGCAGTACTTC
TRBJ2-3 NA TRBV29-1 NA CSAEGRVRGPFTDTQYF TGCAGCGCTGAGGGGAGGGTACGGGGGCCCTTCACAGATACGCAGTATTTT
TRBJ1-2 TRBD1 TRBV9 NA CASSGDRAIANYGYTF TGTGCCAGCAGCGGGGACAGGGCCATAGCTAACTATGGCTACACCTTC
TRBJ2-7 NA TRBV29-1 few CSVRRGGSYEQYF TGCAGCGTAAGGCGGGGCGGGTCCTACGAGCAGTACTTC
TRBJ1-1 NA TRBV5-4 NA CASRPSRGLDTEAFF TGTGCCAGCCGGCCGTCGAGGGGGTTGGACACTGAAGCTTTCTTT
TRBJ2-1 NA TRBV2 NA CASSGTGEKQFF TGTGCCAGCAGTGGGACCGGGGAAAAGCAGTTCTTC
TRBJ2-7 TRBD1 TRBV28 once CASSLTGGNTYEQYF TGTGCCAGCAGTTTGACAGGGGGGAACACCTACGAGCAGTACTTC
TRBJ1-1 TRBD1 TRBV6-5 NA CASSQSRDREAFF TGTGCCAGCAGTCAATCCCGGGACAGGGAAGCTTTCTTT
TRBJ2-7 NA TRBV11-2 NA CASSLGINSYEQYF TGTGCCAGCAGCTTAGGTATTAATTCCTACGAGCAGTACTTC
TRBJ1-2 TRBD1 TRBV25-1 few CASSGHGTGGDGYTF TGTGCCAGCAGTGGACACGGGACAGGGGGCGATGGCTACACCTTC
TRBJ2-7 NA TRBV7-9 NA CASSPPGVQYF TGTGCCAGCAGCCCTCCCGGAGTGCAGTACTTC
TRBJ1-4 NA TRBV13 NA CASSLVGATNEKLFF TGTGCCAGCAGCTTAGTCGGGGCAACTAATGAAAAACTGTTTTTT
TRBJ2-3 TRBD2 TRBV25-1 NA CASSEYLAGADTQYF TGTGCCAGCAGTGAATATCTAGCGGGAGCAGATACGCAGTATTTT
TRBJ2-1 TRBD2 TRBV28 NA CASSPQGLAGGSSYNEQFF TGTGCCAGCAGTCCCCAAGGACTAGCGGGGGGAAGCTCCTACAATGAGCAGTTCTTC
TRBJ2-2 TRBD1 TRBV4-3 NA CASRLRGQGTGELFF TGCGCCAGCAGGCTAAGGGGGCAAGGAACCGGGGAGCTGTTTTTT
TRBJ2-3 NA TRBV30 NA CAWSVQVDPGDTQYF TGTGCCTGGAGTGTTCAGGTAGACCCAGGGGATACGCAGTATTTT
TRBJ2-2 NA TRBV4-3 few CASSQEGGPRRVTGELFF TGCGCCAGCAGCCAAGAAGGAGGGCCCCGGAGGGTGACCGGGGAGCTGTTTTTT
TRBJ1-2 NA TRBV15 NA CATRSSGPEGYGYTF TGTGCCACCAGGAGTTCCGGGCCCGAGGGCTATGGCTACACCTTC
TRBJ2-7 NA TRBV29-1 NA CSVGEGQDYYEQYF TGCAGCGTCGGGGAGGGACAGGACTACTACGAGCAGTACTTC
TRBJ2-1 NA TRBV28 once CASSELGLYNEQFF TGTGCCAGCAGTGAGTTGGGACTCTACAATGAGCAGTTCTTC
TRBJ2-3 NA TRBV27 NA CASSRQTSTDTQYF TGTGCCAGCAGTAGACAAACTAGCACAGATACGCAGTATTTT
TRBJ1-1 NA TRBV29-1 NA CSSSLGGGRGTEAFF TGCAGCTCTAGCCTAGGAGGGGGGCGGGGGACTGAAGCTTTCTTT
TRBJ1-1 NA TRBV11-1 NA CACEFSAGENTEAFF TGTGCCTGTGAGTTCTCGGCAGGGGAGAACACTGAAGCTTTCTTT
TRBJ1-1 NA TRBV5-1 NA CASSLAWGQIGVF TGCGCCAGCAGCTTGGCCTGGGGACAAATAGGGGTCTTT
TRBJ1-6 NA TRBV7-2 NA CASGITGNNSPLHF TGTGCCAGCGGGATCACGGGGAATAATTCACCCCTCCACTTT